The 5 T cell receptor beta chains below were found in one sample sequenced in a study of blood T cell repertoires in COVID-19. This table comes from immunoSEQ multiplex PCR, and its TCRdb copy is limited to in-frame clones, with some not included. The sample records a few hundred thousand clones, around 89% being singletons. Source material: PBMCs or T cells enriched from blood (not recorded which). The receptors stem from a woman between 40 and 50 years old with acute COVID-19.

This chain joins TRBV3-1 (or the pseudogene TRBV3-2) and TRBJ2-5; TRBD1 agrees at 7 bases. The V gene's germline CDR1 is LGHDT and CDR2 YNNKEL (reference sequence). V trimming: 3 bases; J trimming: 9 bases; junction bases outside the gene matches: 10. This CDR3 has 14 residues. CDR3 amino acids: CASSQQGPQGAQYF. The CDR3 DNA reads as TGTGCCAGCAGCCAGCAGGGGCCCCAGGGGGCCCAGTACTTC.

The chain joins TRBV9 to TRBJ2-6; a possible D gene is TRBD1 (7 bases). V lost 1 base to trimming and J lost 2 bases, with 22 bases between them. The CDR3 totals 20 residues. Per the germline V gene, CDR1 is SGDLS and CDR2 is YYNGEE. The CDR3 protein is CASSVMGQKIGLTGANVLTF. In DNA, the CDR3 is TGTGCCAGCAGCGTAATGGGACAGAAGATAGGACTAACTGGGGCCAACGTCCTGACTTTC.

The chain carries TRBV18 and TRBJ1-1, with 7 bases fitting TRBD1. CDR3 length: 17 residues. The V gene's germline CDR1 is KGHSH and CDR2 LQKENI. V gave up 2 bases and J gave up 1 base; unmatched junction bases: 10. The CDR3 here is CASSPSGAGTANTEAFF. The CDR3 region has the DNA TGTGCCAGCTCACCATCCGGGGCCGGGACAGCGAACACTGAAGCTTTCTTT.

This clone was found a few times. The chain couples TRBV7-8 to TRBJ1-4; 8 bases agree with TRBD1. Losses at the gene ends were 0 bases for V and 5 bases for J; bases not matched to a gene: 2. Germline V lookup: CDR1 SGHVS, CDR2 FQNEAQ. The CDR3 is 15 amino acids. CDR3 region: CASSLAGQANEKLFF. DNA of the CDR3: TGTGCCAGCAGCTTAGCGGGACAGGCAAATGAAAAACTGTTTTTT.

The gene calls are TRBV11-3 and TRBJ2-7, with 7 bases identical to TRBD1. With 5 bases clipped from V and 7 bases from J, the junction kept 2 bases outside the gene matches. This CDR3 is 11 amino acids long. CDR1 is SGHNT, CDR2 YENEEA, per germline. The CDR3 sequence is CASSQGEEQYF. The DNA of the CDR3 is TGTGCCAGCAGCCAGGGGGAAGAGCAGTACTTC.